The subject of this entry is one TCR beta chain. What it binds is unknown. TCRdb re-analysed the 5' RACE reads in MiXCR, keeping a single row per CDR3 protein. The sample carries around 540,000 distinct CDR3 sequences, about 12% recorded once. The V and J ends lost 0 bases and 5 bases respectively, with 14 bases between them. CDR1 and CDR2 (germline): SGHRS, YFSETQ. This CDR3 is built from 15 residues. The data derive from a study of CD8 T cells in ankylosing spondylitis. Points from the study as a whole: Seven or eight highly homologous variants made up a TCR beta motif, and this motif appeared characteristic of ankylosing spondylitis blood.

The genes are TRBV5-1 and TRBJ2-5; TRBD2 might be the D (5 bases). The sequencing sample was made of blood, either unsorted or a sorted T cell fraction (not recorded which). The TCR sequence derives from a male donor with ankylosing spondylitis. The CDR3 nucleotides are TGCGCCAGCAGCTTGGTGGGAGAGCGAACGGAGACCCAGTACTTC. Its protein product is CASSLVGERTETQYF.